The 7 T cell receptor beta chains below were found in one sample sequenced in a study of blood T cells in healthy people across ages. Then a second PCR, running roughly 6 to 12 cycles, was carried out with a sample-barcoded 5' primer and a J-beta primer mix. From the 5' RACE reads, TCRdb called clonotypes with MiXCR, one entry per CDR3 protein. Of about 1.4 million distinct CDR3 sequences listed, approximately 63% were seen once; the top ten hold about 6.7%. The sequencing sample was made of blood. These receptors were obtained from a young man in good health.

V and J are TRBV28 and TRBJ2-3; maybe TRBD2 (6 bases). The CDR3 has 16 amino acids. The V gene lost 4 bases and the J gene lost 1 base, with 15 bases spanning the gap. Germline V gene data show CDR1 as MDHEN and CDR2 as SYDVKM. The CDR3 is CASSSPLGGGTDTQYF. The CDR3 nucleotides read TGTGCCAGCAGTTCCCCGCTTGGCGGGGGCACAGATACGCAGTATTTT.

V gene TRBV18 combines with J gene TRBJ2-3; 9 nucleotides agree with TRBD1. The CDR3 is made up of 16 amino acids. Germline-derived CDR1 and CDR2 are KGHSH and LQKENI. Trimming cost V 5 bases and J 2 bases; bases outside gene matches: 8. The chain's CDR3 is CASSEAGTGITDTQYF. The CDR3 nucleotides read TGTGCCAGCTCAGAAGCCGGGACAGGGATCACAGATACGCAGTATTTT.

The rearrangement joins TRBV7-9 to TRBJ2-1; D perhaps matches TRBD1 (6 bases). The CDR3 runs 14 residues. Germline V gene lookup returns CDR1 SEHNR and CDR2 FQNEAQ (reference sequence). V was trimmed by 2 bases and J by 7 bases, leaving 12 bases between them. The CDR3: CASSLTGLWNEQFF. The DNA for the CDR3 is TGTGCCAGCAGCTTAACAGGGTTGTGGAATGAGCAGTTCTTC.

The chain is built from TRBV13 and TRBJ1-5; 7 bases map to TRBD1. The CDR3 is made up of 15 amino acids. CDR1 and CDR2 from the germline V gene are PRHDT and FYEKMQ (reference sequence). V was clipped by 4 bases and J by 2 bases; unmatched bases: 5. The CDR3 nucleotides are TGTGCCAGCAGCTCCCATGACAGGGGCAATCAGCCCCAGCATTTT. This encodes CASSSHDRGNQPQHF.

The chain recombines TRBV7-9 with TRBJ1-4; possible D gene TRBD1, 5 bases. V lost 5 bases and J lost 4, with 17 bases in between. The CDR3 has 16 amino acids. Per the germline V gene, CDR1 is SEHNR and CDR2 is FQNEAQ (reference sequence). The CDR3 DNA follows: TGTGCCAGCAGCCTGATGGGGCGCGGGGGTAATGAAAAACTGTTTTTT. Translated: CASSLMGRGGNEKLFF. The full variable domain, in which reference TRBV7-9 and TRBJ1-4 provide the parts outside the CDR3, is DTGVSQNPRHKITKRGQNVTFRCDPISEHNRLYWYRQTLGQGPEFLTYFQNEAQLEKSRLLSDRFSAERPKGSFSTLEIQRTEQGDSAMYLCASSLMGRGGNEKLFFGSGTQLSVL.

This clonotype has more than one count but fewer than ten. The chain joins TRBV7-9 to TRBJ2-5, with TRBD2 as a possible D gene (5 bases). The CDR3 spans 14 residues. Trimming took 1 base from V and 2 from J, leaving 8 bases between them. Germline values: CDR1 SEHNR, CDR2 FQNEAQ (reference sequence). CDR3 loop: CASSLVRGQETQYF. CDR3 in DNA: TGTGCCAGCAGCTTAGTCCGGGGTCAAGAGACCCAGTACTTC.

V usage is TRBV29-1 and J usage is TRBJ2-1, with 9 nucleotides matching TRBD1. J gave up 2 bases and V 6 bases, and 5 bases lay outside the gene matches. Germline V gene lookup returns CDR1 SQVTM and CDR2 ANQGSEA. This CDR3 has 14 residues. The CDR3 DNA sequence: TGCAGCGTCACGACAGGGGGGACCTACAATGAGCAGTTCTTC. Translating it yields CSVTTGGTYNEQFF.